There are a few counts of the clone carrying this T cell receptor beta chain. Its specificity is not known. The authors reverse transcribed all of the isolated RNA, so sequencing captured expressed TCRB transcripts. Clones were sequenced by immunoSEQ multiplex PCR, and TCRdb holds only the in-frame ones, with some missing. The table has 20,000 to 25,000 clones, around 65% seen once; the top ten hold 0.95% to 1.3%. This specimen comes from a study of beta chain features in type 1 diabetes. Study-level points and caveats: For type 1 diabetes patients, VDJ junctions showed fewer insertions and more deletions. Among patients with Type 1 diabetes, TCRB CDR3s were moderately but significantly shorter in every one of the four CD4+ subsets.

Per germline, CDR1 SQVTM and CDR2 ANQGSEA. This CDR3 is built from 14 residues. With V trimmed by 4 bases and J by 6 bases, 6 bases remained unmatched. The sequenced sample consisted of stem cell memory CD4+ T cells from blood. This clonotype originated in a woman aged 40 to 50 with type 1 diabetes. This rearrangement joins TRBV29-1 to TRBJ2-1, with 10 bases that match TRBD1. CDR3: CSVGRQGAGNEQFF. The DNA for the CDR3 is TGCAGCGTTGGAAGACAGGGGGCCGGCAATGAGCAGTTCTTC.